The 23 T cell receptor beta chains below come from one sample, sequenced in a study of siplizumab effects on memory and regulatory T cells. Clones were read by immunoSEQ multiplex PCR, and TCRdb kept only the in-frame ones, dropping some. The sample lists tens of thousands of clones; over 75% were seen once. Sample: Tregs sorted from blood. The receptors were gathered from a human donor in good health.

The chain carries TRBV19 and TRBJ2-3; D is perhaps TRBD1 (6 bases). Looked up from germline, CDR1 is LNHDA and CDR2 is SQIVND (reference sequence). The V end was cut by 4 bases, the J end by 0 bases, with 11 bases between. This CDR3 is 15 amino acids long. The CDR3 nucleotides read TGTGCCAGTAGTACAGGGACACCTAGCACAGATACGCAGTATTTT. Protein product: CASSTGTPSTDTQYF.

The genes are TRBV6-1 and TRBJ2-5; 7 bases map to TRBD2. J was trimmed by 10 bases and V by 6 bases; bases with no gene match: 8. The CDR3 sequence is 12 residues long. Germline CDR1 and CDR2: MNHNS and SASEGT. The CDR3 is CASRIRGGDQYF. CDR3 coding DNA: TGTGCCAGCAGGATCCGTGGGGGGGACCAGTACTTC.

The rearrangement uses TRBV28 and TRBJ1-5, with D possibly being TRBD1 (5 bases). There are 17 residues in the CDR3. The ends were cut back, 3 bases at V and 0 bases at J, with 15 bases in the middle. Germline CDR1 reads MDHEN; CDR2 reads SYDVKM. The CDR3 bases are TGTGCCAGCAGTTTTACTGGCAGGGAATCTAGCAATCAGCCCCAGCATTTT. This translates into CASSFTGRESSNQPQHF.

This clone was counted a single time. This chain joins TRBV28 and TRBJ1-1; 12 bases map to TRBD1. This CDR3 is built from 13 residues. Germline CDR1 and CDR2: MDHEN and SYDVKM. The V segment lost 7 bases and the J segment 11 bases; nucleotides outside the gene matches: 8. CDR3 sequence reads: CASTRGTGGRAFF. CDR3 DNA: TGTGCCAGCACCAGAGGGACAGGGGGCAGGGCTTTCTTT.

CDR3 sequence (DNA): TGTGCCAGCAGTGTCCGGGGCAGCTCCTATAATTCACCCCTCCACTTT. It encodes CASSVRGSSYNSPLHF. The chain combines TRBV2 with TRBJ1-6, with D possibly being TRBD1 (5 bases). Germline-derived CDR1 and CDR2 are SNHLY and FYNNEI. Deletions cut 4 bases from V and 0 bases from J, with 10 bases between. The CDR3 is made up of 16 amino acids.

The chain links TRBV6-5 to TRBJ1-2; no definite D call. Germline CDR1 reads MNHEY; CDR2 reads SVGAGI. V dropped 0 bases and J dropped 8 bases, with 16 bases sitting between them. CDR3 length equals 15 residues. CDR3 nucleotide sequence: TGTGCCAGCAGTTACTCGGGGAGCCCGAGGTCCGGCTACACCTTC. Encoded protein: CASSYSGSPRSGYTF.

This clone showed up just once. The rearrangement links TRBV7-9 to TRBJ1-6; TRBD1 matches 9 bases. Trimming took 3 bases from V and 7 from J; bases not matched to a gene: 4. Germline V gene lookup returns CDR1 SEHNR and CDR2 FQNEAQ (reference sequence). The CDR3 has 15 residues. This CDR3 reads CASSFGTGKNSPLHF. The CDR3 coding sequence is TGTGCCAGCAGCTTTGGGACAGGGAAAAATTCACCCCTCCACTTT.

The rearrangement links TRBV21-1 to TRBJ2-3; the tabulated D call, TRBD1, remains unverified against the DNA. TRBV21-1 is listed as a pseudogene. The CDR3 loop spans 16 amino acids. The CDR3 reads CASIRTGRTRTDTQYF. DNA of the CDR3: TGTGCCAGCATACGGACAGGGCGAACTCGCACAGATACGCAGTATTTT.

V is TRBV5-1 and J is TRBJ2-1; the match to TRBD1 covers 8 bases. The CDR3 has 16 residues. The germline V gene encodes CDR1 SGHRS and CDR2 YFSETQ. The V and J ends lost 4 bases and 8 bases, in that order; junction bases with no gene match: 14. This chain's CDR3 is CASSIPTGVFTDEQFF. The CDR3 coding sequence is TGCGCCAGCAGCATTCCGACAGGGGTTTTCACGGATGAGCAGTTCTTC.

The chain combines TRBV19 with TRBJ2-1, with 7 positions matching TRBD2. This CDR3 region has 13 residues. Germline loops: CDR1 LNHDA, CDR2 SQIVND (reference sequence). V gave up 9 bases and J gave up 8 bases; unmatched junction bases: 10. CDR3: CASAQRGFDEQFF. As DNA, the CDR3 is TGTGCCAGCGCACAGCGGGGTTTTGATGAGCAGTTCTTC.

This chain connects TRBV5-6 to TRBJ1-2; possibly TRBD1 for D (5 bases). Germline V lookup: CDR1 SGHDT, CDR2 YYEEEE. With 3 bases removed from V and 0 bases from J, the gap between germline ends came to 9 bases. This CDR3 region has 14 residues. The CDR3 nucleotides read TGTGCCAGCAGCTGGCGGGGGTCTAACTATGGCTACACCTTC. Residues: CASSWRGSNYGYTF.

The sample holds one count of this clone. This chain uses TRBV5-4 with TRBJ2-5; 10 bases are shared with TRBD2. This CDR3 spans 15 amino acids. Looked up from germline, CDR1 is SGHNT and CDR2 is YYREEE (reference sequence). V gave up 4 bases and J gave up 5 bases; unmatched junction bases: 8. The CDR3 loop reads CASSRLAGIGETQYF. The CDR3, as DNA: TGTGCCAGCAGCCGACTAGCGGGTATAGGGGAGACCCAGTACTTC.

The V and J genes are TRBV29-1 and TRBJ2-2, with D possibly TRBD1 on 5 matching bases. Trimming pared 6 bases from V and 6 bases from J, leaving 11 bases between. Per germline, CDR1 SQVTM and CDR2 ANQGSEA. The CDR3 extends over 12 amino acids. The CDR3 reads CSVPKGSGELFF. The CDR3 DNA is TGCAGCGTCCCCAAGGGGTCCGGGGAGCTGTTTTTT.

The chain recombines TRBV10-3 with TRBJ1-2; D is perhaps TRBD1 (5 bases). Germline CDR1 reads ENHRY; CDR2 reads SYGVKD. V was cut by 3 bases and J by 4 bases, with 15 bases left in between. The CDR3 contains 15 residues. The chain's CDR3 is CAISEGRRVGYGYTF. CDR3 bases: TGTGCCATCAGTGAAGGTCGCAGGGTAGGCTATGGCTACACCTTC.

V and J are TRBV6-1 and TRBJ2-2, with a weak D call TRBD2 (5 bases). Germline V CDR1 and CDR2: MNHNS, SASEGT. There are 13 residues in the CDR3. The V end was cut by 4 bases, the J end by 7 bases, with 10 bases between. The chain's CDR3 is CASSGTLNGELFF. DNA for the CDR3: TGTGCCAGCAGTGGGACTTTGAACGGGGAGCTGTTTTTT.

The chain recombines TRBV5-1 with TRBJ1-3; D is unresolved. Germline values: CDR1 SGHRS, CDR2 YFSETQ. CDR3 size: 15 residues. Deletions cut 4 bases from V and 3 bases from J, with 14 bases between. Written as DNA, the CDR3 is TGCGCCAGCAGCCCCCAACCTGCTGGTGGAAACACCATATATTTT. Its translation is CASSPQPAGGNTIYF.

The chain employs TRBV29-1 and TRBJ1-1; no firm D call. The germline CDR1 and CDR2 sequences are SQVTM and ANQGSEA. Trimming left V 7 bases short and J 7 bases short, with 16 bases between. The CDR3 runs 12 residues. CDR3 loop: CSAGGRSGEAFF. DNA of the CDR3: TGCAGCGCTGGAGGACGGTCCGGTGAAGCTTTCTTT.

The chain is built from TRBV7-8 and TRBJ2-2; D gene unclear. Germline values: CDR1 SGHVS, CDR2 FQNEAQ. The V end was cut by 4 bases, the J end by 1 base, with 13 bases between. There are 16 residues in the CDR3. This chain's CDR3 is CASSSLGKGNTGELFF. DNA of the CDR3: TGTGCCAGCAGCTCTCTAGGGAAGGGGAACACCGGGGAGCTGTTTTTT.

The rearrangement links TRBV18 to TRBJ2-7, with 9 bases that match TRBD2. CDR3 length: 16 amino acids. V shed 6 bases, J shed 3 bases, and the junction held 12 bases outside the gene matches. The germline V gene has CDR1 KGHSH and CDR2 LQKENI. This CDR3 is CASSPLGGRALYEQYF. The CDR3 nucleotides read TGTGCCAGCTCCCCTCTGGGCGGGAGGGCCCTCTACGAGCAGTACTTC. The full variable domain, its missing parts supplied by reference TRBV18 and TRBJ2-7, is NAGVMQNPRHLVRRRGQEARLRCSPMKGHSHVYWYRQLPEEGLKFMVYLQKENIIDESGMPKERFSAEFPKEGPSILRIQQVVRGDSAAYFCASSPLGGRALYEQYFGPGTRLTVT.

The J gene is TRBJ2-7, the V gene TRBV15; no reliable D call. Germline V gene lookup returns CDR1 LNHNV and CDR2 YYDKDF (reference sequence). V was cut by 0 bases and J by 6 bases, with 9 bases left in between. The CDR3 has 13 amino acids. The CDR3 nucleotides read TGTGCCACCAGCAGAGATGGGTTCGCCGAGCAGTACTTC. Translating it yields CATSRDGFAEQYF.

This chain uses TRBV7-9 with TRBJ2-7; 7 bases are a match to TRBD1. Germline V gene data show CDR1 as SEHNR and CDR2 as FQNEAQ (reference sequence). The CDR3 is 14 residues long. The V gene end was trimmed by 5 bases and the J gene end by 0 bases; junction bases not matched to a gene: 4. The CDR3: CASSGAGGSYEQYF. The CDR3 nucleotides read TGTGCCAGCAGCGGTGCAGGGGGCTCCTACGAGCAGTACTTC. Full variable domain (missing parts from reference TRBV7-9 and TRBJ2-7): DTGVSQNPRHKITKRGQNVTFRCDPISEHNRLYWYRQTLGQGPEFLTYFQNEAQLEKSRLLSDRFSAERPKGSFSTLEIQRTEQGDSAMYLCASSGAGGSYEQYFGPGTRLTVT.

V usage is TRBV20-1 and J usage is TRBJ2-1; D call uncertain. The V end lost 2 bases, the J end lost 10 bases, and 9 bases lay between the germline ends. There are 11 residues in the CDR3. From germline, CDR1 is DFQATT and CDR2 SNEGSKA (reference sequence). CDR3 nucleotide sequence: TGCAGTGCTAGACCCCTGGGGGAGCAGTTCTTC. This gives the protein CSARPLGEQFF.

This clone has more than one count but fewer than ten. The chain carries TRBV6-5 and TRBJ1-2; 7 bases fit TRBD1. The CDR3 extends over 15 amino acids. Germline lookup yields CDR1 MNHEY and CDR2 SVGAGI. The J segment lost 5 bases and the V segment lost 5 bases, leaving 11 bases of the junction unmatched. The CDR3 DNA reads TGTGCCAGCAGTGGGACAGTGAGGGAGGTGTATGGCTACACCTTC. It translates to CASSGTVREVYGYTF.